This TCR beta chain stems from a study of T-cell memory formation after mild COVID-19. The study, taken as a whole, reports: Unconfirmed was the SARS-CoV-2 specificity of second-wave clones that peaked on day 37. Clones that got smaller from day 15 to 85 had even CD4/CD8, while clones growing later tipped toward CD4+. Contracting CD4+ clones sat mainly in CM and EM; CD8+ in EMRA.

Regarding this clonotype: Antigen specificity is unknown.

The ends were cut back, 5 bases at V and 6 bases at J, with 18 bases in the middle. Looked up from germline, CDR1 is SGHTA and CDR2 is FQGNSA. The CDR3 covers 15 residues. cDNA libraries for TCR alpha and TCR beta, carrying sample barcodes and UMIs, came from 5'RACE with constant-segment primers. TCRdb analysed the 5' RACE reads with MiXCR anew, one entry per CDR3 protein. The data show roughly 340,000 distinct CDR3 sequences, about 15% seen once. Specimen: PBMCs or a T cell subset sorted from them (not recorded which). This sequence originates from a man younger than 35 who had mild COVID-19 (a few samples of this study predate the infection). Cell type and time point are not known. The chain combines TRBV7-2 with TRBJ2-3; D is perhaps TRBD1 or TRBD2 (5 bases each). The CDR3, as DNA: TGTGCCAGCAGCCCGGGACCCCTTACTCGGGATACGCAGTATTTT. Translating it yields CASSPGPLTRDTQYF. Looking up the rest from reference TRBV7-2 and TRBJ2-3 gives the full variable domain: GAGVSQSPSNKVTEKGKDVELRCDPISGHTALYWYRQSLGQGLEFLIYFQGNSAPDKSGLPSDRFSAERTGGSVSTLTIQRTQQEDSAVYLCASSPGPLTRDTQYFGPGTRLTVL.